Here is one T cell receptor beta chain with its context. This clone was recorded only once. The target of this receptor is not known. No much larger clone is present one base from it, and per-base qualities are unavailable. CDR3 length: 18 amino acids, cysteine to phenylalanine. The sequence is cut down to CDR3 DNA, 54 bases in frame from base 1. Via the germline V gene, CDR1 is SGHRS and CDR2 YFSETQ. The germline V and J ends show losses of 4 bases and 3 bases respectively, and no gene match explains 18 bases of the junction. The cohort consisted of hundreds of healthy bone marrow donors. Cohort members were all nominally healthy when sampled, although unrecorded immune exposures were likely present. The donor tested CMV seropositive, placing the donor among the 289 seropositive members of the cohort. A peripheral blood sample was provided by each donor, and peripheral blood mononuclear cells were used for TCR beta sequencing. The Qiagen DNeasy Blood Extraction Kit was used to extract genomic DNA from the blood cell samples.

These data belong to a study of cytomegalovirus exposure and HLA in healthy donors listed by TCRdb under 2017. About the full investigation: In an earlier analysis of 450 to 750 of the donors, 276 Gb of sequence data and some 100 million unique TCR beta sequences from about 179 million T cells were reported. A separate validation cohort of roughly 130 different subjects was used in addition to the approximately 640-subject first cohort. In the later analysis, no new phenotypic data were used to find candidate immune exposures; instead, reliance was placed on TCR beta sequences and their occurrence across donors. An earlier analysis of about 600 of the donors used high-throughput TCR beta sequencing to judge whether each TCR beta V gene segment behaved as functional or pseudogenic. The number of donors typed differed by locus, with 629-630 for A, B, C, DRB1 and DQB1, more than 500 for DQA1, 600 to 610 for DPA1, and 450 to 480 for DPB1. A later genetic analysis took genome-wide SNP genotypes for 398 of the 666 donors and used that subset as a discovery cohort. The study profiled the T cell repertoires of approximately 700 subjects by immunosequencing and related them to cytomegalovirus serostatus. About 300 gigabases of sequencing data and 70 million to 95 million unique TCR sequences made up an early release that covered several hundred HLA-typed donors. Both class I and class II loci were covered by HLA typing, at four-digit resolution. Donor age, sex, ethnicity and CMV serostatus were compiled together with the repertoire data. The study combined high-throughput TCR immunosequencing, statistical association of individual TCRs with disease status, and machine learning to predict cytomegalovirus infection status. The study aimed to test whether signatures of past pathogen exposure could be identified by cataloging public T cell receptors. The genetic ancestry cluster associated with self-reported Caucasian donors included 65% to 90% of the roughly 410 genotyped donors. Because of strong linkage in the cohort, 5 or 6 DR-DQ haplotypes were treated as single units for association and clustering. Every discovery cohort repertoire had been produced on one sequencing platform. To study patterns of TCR occurrence, a later analysis re-analyzed previously published TCR beta repertoires from 650 to 750 donors and added high-resolution HLA genotyping. Across around 400 genotyped donors of the cohort, an average of about 240,000 unique TCR beta nucleotide sequences per donor were sequenced, and roughly 20% of those sequences were non-productive.

Here is what the overall study found, with its caveats: Because counts were too low, about 17 rarely observed V segments, including chromosome 9 orphons, were excluded from the earlier analysis of 500 to 700 of the donors. The cohort was sequenced for TCR beta chains only, and without alpha or paired-chain data the features that could be detected were limited. In a later analysis, HLA-associated TCR beta chains showed more clonal expansion and lower generation probabilities than non-associated chains that were equally common. An association between a missense DCLRE1C variant and V-gene and J-gene trimming of TCR beta chains was found in a later genetic analysis and replicated in an independent cohort. Roughly uniform sequencing depth across donors was assumed in presence/absence analyses, although this assumption may not hold. Because HLA typing was missing for some donors at each locus, association tests included only the typed subset. Across donors, most TCR sequences were observed very rarely, whereas some public TCRs were present in many individuals. CMV serostatus was the only immune exposure information available for the cohort. A later analysis associated some 17,000 TCR beta sequences with specific HLA alleles at a false discovery rate of 0.05. The sequencing pipeline was judged likely to have produced a cluster of highly shared sequence variants as a technical artifact. Because the 87-base-pair reads could not distinguish some IMGT-functional V segments, including TRBV6-2 and TRBV6-3, those segments were excluded. A further reported finding was that TCR beta sequences accurately predicted the HLA-A and HLA-B alleles for most subjects in the first cohort. In the study, around 150 TCR beta chains were listed as associated with cytomegalovirus. It was suggested by the authors that the approach could potentially be generalized to other disease states and immunological phenotypes. Several of the top co-occurrence clusters appeared to be linked to parvovirus B19, influenza, CMV and Epstein-Barr virus, according to a later analysis. An earlier analysis of several hundred of the donors showed that most TCR beta V segments appeared in productive rearrangements either about 87% or about 30% of the time, which broadly matched IMGT annotations. In both the original and validation cohorts, the classifier was reported to diagnose cytomegalovirus status with high specificity and sensitivity. A later analysis found that most CMV-associated TCR beta chains appeared HLA-restricted, with HLA associations seemingly driven largely by CMV exposure. According to a later analysis, TCR association rates differed among HLA loci, with DRB1 alleles showing the most associated TCRs and HLA-C alleles showing the fewest. Strong co-occurrence of HLA alleles, especially DR and DQ, made assigning TCR associations to individual alleles difficult. Linkage disequilibrium might explain the correlated functional status among segregating V segments, but an unknown experimental factor could not be excluded. According to a later genetic analysis, donors in an Asian-associated ancestry cluster had fewer N-insertions in productive TCRs than the approximately 670-donor mean. In vitro tests confirmed that a few of the cytomegalovirus-associated TCR beta chains recognize cytomegalovirus antigens.

To prepare the library, the immunoSEQ multiplex PCR assay was applied. For the multiplex PCR, a mixture combining 60 forward primers for TCR Vbeta segments and 13 reverse primers for TCR Jbeta segments was used. A multiplex PCR assay on genomic DNA amplified the CDR3 region of rearranged TCR beta genes. The amplified TCR beta libraries were sequenced on the Illumina HiSeq System as 87-base-pair reads. Processing in the source paper ran as follows. A later analysis tallied 75 million to 95 million unique TCR beta chains across the approximately 670 repertoires, and approximately 9.9 million of those chains were shared by two or more donors. A nearest-neighbor algorithm error-corrected the raw reads and collapsed the reads into unique sequences, merging closely related sequences to remove PCR and sequencing errors. To assign V, D and J gene segments, CDR3 sequences were aligned to IMGT reference sequences. For a sequence to be retained, a match of at least six nucleotides to both a V gene segment and a J gene segment was required. Rearrangements were called productive when the CDR3 lacked stop codons and stayed in frame with V and J; all others were non-productive. Following IMGT convention, CDR3 was defined as the stretch from the second conserved V-encoded cysteine to the conserved J-encoded phenylalanine. The earlier analysis of about 640 of the donors excluded any sequence lacking an unambiguous match to a single V gene segment. An earlier analysis of 500 to 600 of the donors classified V segments as functional when productive rearrangements were above 56.7% and as segregating when the standard deviation between donors was above 5%. A statistical classification framework was developed to diagnose cytomegalovirus status using the catalog of TCR beta chain sequences. In a later analysis, TCR nucleotide sequences were compared against IMGT/GENE-DB human TR gene sequences so that V and J genes could be assigned. A later analysis assigned CDR3 sequences and most-parsimonious VDJ recombination scenarios with the TCRdist pipeline. In a later analysis, each TCR beta chain was defined by its CDR3 amino acid sequence together with its V-gene family, and reads lacking a unique V-gene family were excluded. To address suspected cross-contamination and a sequencing artifact, a later analysis removed 592 highly shared, low-generation-probability nucleotide sequences. In a later analysis, a clonal expansion index was calculated for each public chain from normalized within-repertoire ranks of inferred template counts. Generation probabilities in a later analysis came from a VDJ recombination model fitted to out-of-frame rearrangements, and those results were checked against IGoR. In a later analysis, hypergeometric tests were used to score TCR-TCR, TCR-HLA and TCR-CMV co-occurrence, with a repertoire-size bias correction applied to TCR pairs. False discovery rates were estimated in a later analysis by permuting HLA or CMV assignments 20 times. A later analysis grouped co-occurring TCRs with DBSCAN, adding TCRdist sequence similarity when clustering within HLA-allele-positive subsets. Repertoires with fewer than 30,000 or more than 120,000 public chains, plus five repertoires with anomalous nucleotide sharing, were excluded from co-occurrence clustering. TCRdb took this table from immuneACCESS and kept in-frame rearrangements with V and J called. Such tables lack part of the clones; where checked against another copy, unresolved V genes explain under half of the gap, and the rest is unexplained. V and J calls and clone size follow that table, whereas D and trimming were derived from the DNA. For this sample there are 100,000 or so clones; about 75% appear just once. The top ten hold about 9.5% of the sample.

Sequenced material: PBMCs. The rearranged segments are TRBV5-1 and TRBJ1-1, and TRBD1 aligns with 7 junction nucleotides. The origin of this receptor is a man aged 25-45 years in good health and CMV-seropositive. The DNA sequence is as follows: TGCGCCAGCAGCCCAAGGACAGGCAACAGGGTCCGTGACACTGAAGCTTTCTTT. This sequence encodes CASSPRTGNRVRDTEAFF.